This record concerns one T cell receptor (beta chain) sequence. The target of this receptor is not known. The entry originates in a study of monozygotic twins with inflammatory bowel disease (dated by TCRdb to the late 2010s). Background for the entire study: The full study comprised 30 or so monozygotic twin pairs: nine German pairs (four IBD-concordant, five IBD-discordant) and 19 IBD-discordant Danish pairs. Each individual had, on average, about 151 000 unique TCRalpha sequences and 181 000 unique TCRbeta sequences available for analysis. The search for disease-associated traits relied mainly on comparing, within discordant pairs, IBD patients with their genetically identical healthy co-twins.

Receptors were amplified or captured by 5' RACE. Preparation of each TCR library used approximately 3.5 ug of total RNA. For each sample, cDNA synthesis was carried out in eight separate reactions using SMARTScribe reverse transcriptase. During cDNA synthesis, template switching introduced unique molecular identifiers that contained a 6-nucleotide sample barcode. TCRalpha and TCRbeta cDNA was amplified in two nested PCRs of approximately 17 and 9 cycles, and bead purification was carried out after each PCR. Before amplification, the cDNA was treated with uracil DNA-glycosylase and purified using the QIAquick PCR purification kit. The second PCR added Illumina TruSeq-compatible adapters along with sample-specific barcodes. TapeStation and Qubit were used to check library quality and concentration, and 5 ng of each library was pooled. The pooled libraries were sequenced with 2 x 100 bp reads and custom sequencing primers on an Illumina HiSeq2500 single-index Rapid Run. Regarding the original processing steps: PCR and sequencing errors were corrected by UMI-based consensus assembly using MiGEC version 1.2.6. V(D)J alignment, clonotype assembly and CDR3 extraction were performed with MiXCR version 2.1.1. Gene usage, clonotype sharing and MAIT/NKT TCR abundance were normalised by analysing the top 1000, 10 000 and 20 000 clonotypes per sample. Diversity was computed as the inverse Simpson index with the vegan R package after downsampling to 27 000 UMIs. Statistical testing used paired Mann-Whitney U tests on the discordant twin pairs and applied Benjamini-Hochberg correction for multiple testing. TCRdb reprocessed the reads and provides one entry for every CDR3 protein sequence; no DNA is given. What appears here as the V and J calls and clone size reflects TCRdb's work, not the paper's. The table for this sample shows roughly 330,000 distinct CDR3 sequences. The ten largest clones take up 2% to 2.5% of the sample.

From each donor, a roughly 2.3 ml peripheral blood sample was collected into PAXgene tubes and stored at -80 degrees C. Total RNA was isolated from whole blood with the PAXgene blood miRNA kit on an automated QIAcube, without T cell sorting. Deep TCRalpha and TCRbeta repertoire profiling with unique molecular barcoding was performed on peripheral blood of monozygotic twin pairs concordant or discordant for inflammatory bowel disease. Smoking habits were recorded for all twin pairs, with individuals classified as current, former or never smokers. The full study reports these points: IBD patients had lower TCRbeta repertoire diversity, measured by the inverse Simpson index, than their healthy co-twins. Fewer clonotypes were shared with other individuals by IBD patients than by healthy twins, most markedly in patients showing signs of disease activity. Repertoire similarity did not differ between concordant and discordant twins, which could be due to limited statistical power. The results gave no support for a single strong signal or clonotype linked to IBD. Because patients were on differing immunosuppressive treatments, the repertoires may have picked up extra background noise and inter-individual variability. The analysis was unable to tell different T cell subtypes apart.

CDR1 and CDR2 are read off the germline V gene as MNHEY and SVGAGI. The CDR3 runs 13 amino acids, cysteine and phenylalanine included. This entry has no DNA. Specimen: blood. This receptor was obtained from a human donor with ulcerative colitis or Crohn's disease, or a healthy co-twin of an affected twin (not recorded which). The receptor chain draws on TRBV6-5 and TRBJ1-1; TCRdb proposes TRBD1, but this gene call is untestable without DNA. The CDR3 protein sequence reads: CASNPDGRTEAFF.